The 29 T cell receptor beta chains below were found in one sample sequenced in a study of blood T cell repertoires in COVID-19. Sequencing used immunoSEQ multiplex PCR; TCRdb keeps in-frame clones, though not all of them. The sample includes 300,000 to 450,000 clones, more than 75% of them seen just once. The material sequenced was PBMCs or T cells enriched from blood (not recorded which). These receptors were obtained from a man younger than 40 who had recovered from COVID-19.

The chain has TRBV11-3 and TRBJ2-3; a possible D gene is TRBD2 (5 bases). Trimming removed 3 bases at V and 4 bases at J, with 8 bases between. CDR1 is SGHNT, CDR2 YENEEA, per germline. This CDR3 spans 13 amino acids. The CDR3, as DNA: TGTGCCAGCAGCTTCGGGGTAGCAGATACGCAGTATTTT. Its translation is CASSFGVADTQYF. The whole variable domain, filled in from reference TRBV11-3 and TRBJ2-3, reads EAGVVQSPRYKIIEKKQPVAFWCNPISGHNTLYWYLQNLGQGPELLIRYENEEAVDDSQLPKDRFSAERLKGVDSTLKIQPAELGDSAVYLCASSFGVADTQYFGPGTRLTVL.

In its sample, this clone was seen a few times. The chain joins TRBV27 to TRBJ1-2, with D perhaps matching TRBD1 (6 bases). Looked up from germline, CDR1 is MNHEY and CDR2 is SMNVEV (reference sequence). This CDR3 comprises 14 residues. V was trimmed by 10 bases and J by 0 bases, leaving 15 bases between them. The CDR3 region has the DNA TGTGCCACCAAGGACAGATCTACTAACTATGGCTACACCTTC. As protein: CATKDRSTNYGYTF.

The chain has TRBV4-3 and TRBJ2-1; tentatively, D is TRBD1 (6 bases). V shed 3 bases and J shed 5 bases, with 8 bases lying between them. Germline V gene lookup returns CDR1 LGHNA and CDR2 YSLEER. The CDR3 runs to 13 residues. The CDR3 bases are TGCGCCAGCAGCCAGGACAGCCACAATGAGCAGTTCTTC. Translating gives CASSQDSHNEQFF.

The rearrangement uses TRBV20-1 and TRBJ2-5, with 12 bases identical to TRBD2. V gave up 6 bases and J gave up 9 bases; unmatched junction bases: 2. The germline CDR1 and CDR2 sequences are DFQATT and SNEGSKA (reference sequence). The CDR3 totals 11 residues. CDR3 protein: CSAGTSGPQYF. CDR3 coding DNA: TGCAGTGCCGGGACTAGCGGGCCCCAGTACTTC.

J is TRBJ2-7 and V is TRBV7-6; 7 bases match TRBD2. Looked up from germline, CDR1 is SGHVS and CDR2 is FNYEAQ. The CDR3 sequence is 15 residues long. V lost 5 bases and J lost 2; bases outside the gene matches: 9. DNA for the CDR3: TGTGCCAGCAGCCCCGTGAGTAGCGGGCCCTACGAGCAGTACTTC. This codes for CASSPVSSGPYEQYF.

The sample holds one count of this clone. This rearrangement joins TRBV7-2 to TRBJ1-2, with 8 positions matching TRBD1. Unmatched junction bases numbered 8, after V lost 4 bases and J lost 10 bases. Germline CDR1 and CDR2: SGHTA and FQGNSA. CDR3 length: 13 amino acids. The CDR3 DNA reads TGTGCCAGCAGCTCGACCTCAGGGGGCCCCTACACCTTC. This gives the protein CASSSTSGGPYTF.

The chain is built from TRBV6-4 and TRBJ2-7; D perhaps matches TRBD1 (7 bases). Trimming removed 5 bases from V and 10 bases from J, with 24 bases in between. Germline V gene data show CDR1 as MRHNA and CDR2 as SNTAGT. This CDR3 spans 15 amino acids. The CDR3 nucleotides read TGTGCCAGCAGTCTTCCGCGGAGGGGGCTTCGGCACCAGTACTTC. It translates to CASSLPRRGLRHQYF.

DNA of the CDR3: TGTGCCAGTAGTGTCGGGACAGGGGCCTATGGCTACACCTTC. This encodes CASSVGTGAYGYTF. The V and J genes are TRBV19 and TRBJ1-2, with 10 bases identical to TRBD1. The CDR3 extends over 14 amino acids. CDR1 LNHDA and CDR2 SQIVND come from the germline V gene (reference sequence). The V and J ends lost 5 bases and 4 bases, in that order; junction bases with no gene match: 4.

The CDR3 coding sequence is TGTGCCAGCAACTCCCCCGGGACTCACCAAGAGACCCAGTACTTC. Translation: CASNSPGTHQETQYF. The V call is TRBV9, the J call TRBJ2-5; possibly TRBD2 for D (6 bases). CDR1 and CDR2 from the germline V gene are SGDLS and YYNGEE. V lost 6 bases to trimming and J lost 0 bases, with 15 bases between them. This CDR3 region has 15 residues.

The chain links TRBV13 to TRBJ1-1; D not resolved. Looked up from germline, CDR1 is PRHDT and CDR2 is FYEKMQ (reference sequence). The CDR3 length is 11 residues. Trimming stripped 4 bases from V and 7 bases from J, with 7 bases between. Here the CDR3 reads CASSSDNEAFF. Here the CDR3 DNA reads TGTGCCAGCAGCTCCGACAATGAAGCTTTCTTT.

The V call is TRBV5-4, the J call TRBJ1-4; 7 bases align to TRBD1. The J segment lost 8 bases and the V segment lost 4 bases, leaving 11 bases of the junction unmatched. The CDR3 covers 15 residues. Looked up from germline, CDR1 is SGHNT and CDR2 is YYREEE (reference sequence). CDR3 region: CASSRPGQYNEKLFF. Written as DNA, the CDR3 is TGTGCCAGCAGCCGTCCGGGACAGTACAACGAAAAACTGTTTTTT.

V gene TRBV6-6 combines with J gene TRBJ1-1; D remains unclear. Trimming pared 6 bases from V and 1 base from J, leaving 6 bases between. CDR3 length: 12 residues. The germline V gene encodes CDR1 MNHNY and CDR2 SVGAGI (reference sequence). The CDR3, as DNA: TGTGCCAGCAGATCAGGGAACACTGAAGCTTTCTTT. Protein sequence: CASRSGNTEAFF.

The chain uses TRBV18 and TRBJ1-1, with a weak D call TRBD1 (5 bases). V dropped 2 bases and J dropped 6 bases, with 13 bases sitting between them. This CDR3 spans 14 amino acids. Per germline, CDR1 KGHSH and CDR2 LQKENI. The CDR3: CASSPGQGISEAFF. In nucleotides, the CDR3 is TGTGCCAGCTCACCAGGTCAGGGAATTTCTGAAGCTTTCTTT.

The chain couples TRBV29-1 to TRBJ1-5; D is uncertain. Deletions cut 8 bases from V and 2 bases from J, with 22 bases between. The CDR3 is made up of 16 amino acids. Germline V gene data show CDR1 as SQVTM and CDR2 as ANQGSEA. The CDR3 spells CSFAASVRRGNQPQHF. In DNA form, the CDR3 reads TGCAGCTTCGCCGCCTCGGTCCGCCGGGGCAATCAGCCCCAGCATTTT. Full variable domain (missing parts from reference TRBV29-1 and TRBJ1-5): SAVISQKPSRDICQRGTSLTIQCQVDSQVTMMFWYRQQPGQSLTLIATANQGSEATYESGFVIDKFPISRPNLTFSTLTVSNMSPEDSSIYLCSFAASVRRGNQPQHFGDGTRLSIL.

The CDR3 DNA follows: TGTGCCACCAGCAGAGGGGATAGGACAGGGTCTGAAAAACTGTTTTTT. This codes for CATSRGDRTGSEKLFF. V usage is TRBV15 and J usage is TRBJ1-4; TRBD1 matches 8 bases. J gave up 7 bases and V 1 base, and 8 bases lay outside the gene matches. CDR3 length equals 16 residues. The germline gives CDR1 LNHNV, CDR2 YYDKDF (reference sequence). Supplemented by reference TRBV15 and TRBJ1-4, the full variable domain reads DAMVIQNPRYQVTQFGKPVTLSCSQTLNHNVMYWYQQKSSQAPKLLFHYYDKDFNNEADTPDNFQSRRPNTSFCFLDIRSPGLGDTAMYLCATSRGDRTGSEKLFFGSGTQLSVL.

V gene TRBV30 combines with J gene TRBJ2-7; 7 bases align to TRBD2. Germline trimming cut 4 bases from V and 0 bases from J; bases unmatched to any gene: 3. Germline loops: CDR1 GTSNPN, CDR2 SVGIG (reference sequence). CDR3 length equals 13 residues. In DNA, the CDR3 is TGTGCCTGGACGGGGGGAGGCTCCTACGAGCAGTACTTC. It codes for CAWTGGGSYEQYF.

Remarks on this clone: This same CDR3 is encoded by further DNA sequences in the sample. The chain employs TRBV14 and TRBJ1-2; 9 nucleotides align to TRBD1. This CDR3 spans 14 amino acids. V gave up 4 bases and J gave up 5 bases; unmatched junction bases: 5. Germline lookup yields CDR1 SGHDN and CDR2 FVKESK. The DNA for the CDR3 is TGTGCCAGCAGCCCTGGACAGGGGCGGTATGGCTACACCTTC. Protein: CASSPGQGRYGYTF. The full variable domain, with the rest looked up from reference TRBV14 and TRBJ1-2, is EAGVTQFPSHSVIEKGQTVTLRCDPISGHDNLYWYRRVMGKEIKFLLHFVKESKQDESGMPNNRFLAERTGGTYSTLKVQPAELEDSGVYFCASSPGQGRYGYTFGSGTRLTVV.

The chain has TRBV30 and TRBJ1-1; D unclear. This CDR3 spans 11 amino acids. V shed 5 bases and J shed 4 bases, with 8 bases lying between them. Germline CDR1 reads GTSNPN; CDR2 reads SVGIG (reference sequence). CDR3 loop: CAWGRGTEAFF. The CDR3 region has the DNA TGTGCCTGGGGCAGAGGCACTGAAGCTTTCTTT. The entire variable domain, with the rest obtained from reference TRBV30 and TRBJ1-1, is as follows: SQTIHQWPATLVQPVGSPLSLECTVEGTSNPNLYWYRQAAGRGLQLLFYSVGIGQISSEVPQNLSASRPQDRQFILSSKKLLLSDSGFYLCAWGRGTEAFFGQGTRLTVV.

The chain carries TRBV29-1 and TRBJ1-2; possible D gene TRBD1, 5 bases. Germline assignment: CDR1 SQVTM and CDR2 ANQGSEA. This CDR3 is 13 amino acids long. V lost 4 bases and J lost 7, with 16 bases in between. The CDR3 spells CSVGPGRDAGYTF. The CDR3 nucleotides are TGCAGCGTTGGTCCAGGGAGGGATGCTGGCTACACCTTC.

The chain couples TRBV11-3 to TRBJ2-5; possibly TRBD2 for D (7 bases). The germline V gene encodes CDR1 SGHNT and CDR2 YENEEA. The germline V and J ends were trimmed by 1 base and 4 bases, with 13 bases remaining between them. The CDR3 is 15 amino acids. Here the CDR3 DNA reads TGTGCCAGCAGCTTAGGAGGGGGGGCCTTAGAGACCCAGTACTTC. This codes for CASSLGGGALETQYF.

The chain links TRBV25-1 to TRBJ2-2; weak D call: TRBD1 (7 bases). CDR3 length equals 14 residues. Germline-derived CDR1 and CDR2 are MGHDK and SYGVNS. With 11 bases removed from V and 6 bases from J, the gap between germline ends came to 19 bases. CDR3 nucleotide sequence: TGTGCCTCCAAGGGCAGGGGGGCGTCCGGGGAGCTGTTTTTT. Translation gives CASKGRGASGELFF.

The J gene is TRBJ1-1, the V gene TRBV2; D not resolved. The V end lost 6 bases, the J end lost 0 bases, and 8 bases lay between the germline ends. The length of the CDR3 is 13 residues. Germline assignment: CDR1 SNHLY and CDR2 FYNNEI. Here the CDR3 DNA reads TGTGCCAGCAGATCAGTAATGAACACTGAAGCTTTCTTT. Its protein is CASRSVMNTEAFF.

This chain uses TRBV11-3 with TRBJ2-5; 13 bases agree with TRBD2. From germline, CDR1 is SGHNT and CDR2 YENEEA. The CDR3 is made up of 15 amino acids. V shed 3 bases and J 5 bases; nucleotides not matched to a gene: 3. Here the CDR3 reads CASSLGLAGFETQYF. The CDR3 DNA is TGTGCCAGCAGCTTGGGACTAGCGGGGTTCGAGACCCAGTACTTC.

About this clone: At the DNA level, this CDR3 is encoded by other sequences in the same sample as well. The V and J genes are TRBV14 and TRBJ2-7, with 7 nucleotides matching TRBD1. Germline-derived CDR1 and CDR2 are SGHDN and FVKESK. The CDR3 spans 13 residues. Unmatched junction bases numbered 5, after V lost 4 bases and J lost 5 bases. The CDR3 loop reads CASSRDRAHEQYF. The CDR3 DNA is TGTGCCAGCAGCCGCGACAGGGCCCACGAGCAGTACTTC.

The gene calls are TRBV7-2 and TRBJ1-4, with D tentatively TRBD1 (6 bases). Germline CDR1 reads SGHTA; CDR2 reads FQGNSA. V was shortened by 5 bases and J by 6 bases, with 13 bases between the two germline ends. The CDR3 has 14 amino acids. Written as DNA, the CDR3 is TGTGCCAGCAGCCCCTCTCGACAGGATGAAAAACTGTTTTTT. It specifies CASSPSRQDEKLFF. Full variable domain (remainder filled in from reference TRBV7-2 and TRBJ1-4): GAGVSQSPSNKVTEKGKDVELRCDPISGHTALYWYRQSLGQGLEFLIYFQGNSAPDKSGLPSDRFSAERTGGSVSTLTIQRTQQEDSAVYLCASSPSRQDEKLFFGSGTQLSVL.

Concerning this clone itself: Distinct nucleotide sequences in the sample also encode this CDR3. This chain links TRBV5-1 with TRBJ1-4; D might be TRBD1 (5 bases). Germline CDR1 reads SGHRS; CDR2 reads YFSETQ. Trimming took off 5 bases at V and 5 bases at J, with 13 bases between the two ends. The CDR3 spans 14 residues. CDR3 in DNA: TGCGCCAGCAGTAGGGACGGGGGAAATGAAAAACTGTTTTTT. Translated: CASSRDGGNEKLFF.

Only one count was recorded for this clone. V and J are TRBV9 and TRBJ1-3; D gene uncertain. The germline gives CDR1 SGDLS, CDR2 YYNGEE. Deletions cut 2 bases from V and 0 bases from J, with 9 bases between. The CDR3 contains 15 residues. The CDR3 nucleotides are TGTGCCAGCAGCGTTGGAGTGGCCTCTGGAAACACCATATATTTT. Protein sequence: CASSVGVASGNTIYF.

Remarks on this clone: Its ends do not fully match the called genes, so a read error is possible. The chain is built from TRBV6-5 and TRBJ1-6; 7 bases are a match to TRBD1. The germline V gene has CDR1 MNHEY and CDR2 SVGAGI. The CDR3 is 15 amino acids. CDR3: CASSYSTGDNSPLHF. CDR3 bases: TGTGCCAGCAGTTATTCCACAGGGGATAACTCACCCCTCCACTTT.

This clone has a handful of counts. V gene TRBV6-6 combines with J gene TRBJ2-1; 9 bases fit TRBD2. In germline, CDR1 is MNHNY, CDR2 SVGAGI (reference sequence). The CDR3 contains 15 residues. V was pared by 6 bases and J by 4 bases, with 7 bases of the junction left unmatched. The CDR3, as DNA: TGTGCCAGCAGCAAGGGACTAGCAGGGTACAATGAGCAGTTCTTC. Its translation: CASSKGLAGYNEQFF.